Given below is one T cell receptor beta chain in context. The record originates from a study of blood T cell repertoires in COVID-19. The wider study: Acute-phase and convalescent COVID-19 samples originated in the United States, Italy and Spain. T cells, B-cell-depleted T cells, or PBMCs supplied cDNA or gDNA.

The Seattle patients joined while their infection was active and were tracked longitudinally afterward. In the original analysis: Amplification with reference gene primers provided the estimates of nucleated cell counts. Repertoires were generated with immunoSEQ multiplex PCR, while TCRdb's copy carries only in-frame clones and drops some. From that table come the V and J calls and clone size; the DNA was used to work out D and trimming. The top ten clones hold around a tenth of a sample with roughly 52,000 clones, 82% of them seen once. Sequencing was performed on peripheral blood. This TCR derives from a man older than 75 with COVID-19, enrolled during active disease.

The CDR3 reads CASSSGTGSGERDTQYF. In nucleotides, the CDR3 is TGTGCCAGCAGCTCCGGGACAGGGAGTGGGGAGCGGGATACGCAGTATTTT. The rearrangement links TRBV11-3 to TRBJ2-3, with 9 bases matching TRBD1. The CDR3 has 17 amino acids. Trimming at V came to 4 bases and at J to 6 bases, leaving 14 bases not matched to a gene. The germline V gene has CDR1 SGHNT and CDR2 YENEEA.